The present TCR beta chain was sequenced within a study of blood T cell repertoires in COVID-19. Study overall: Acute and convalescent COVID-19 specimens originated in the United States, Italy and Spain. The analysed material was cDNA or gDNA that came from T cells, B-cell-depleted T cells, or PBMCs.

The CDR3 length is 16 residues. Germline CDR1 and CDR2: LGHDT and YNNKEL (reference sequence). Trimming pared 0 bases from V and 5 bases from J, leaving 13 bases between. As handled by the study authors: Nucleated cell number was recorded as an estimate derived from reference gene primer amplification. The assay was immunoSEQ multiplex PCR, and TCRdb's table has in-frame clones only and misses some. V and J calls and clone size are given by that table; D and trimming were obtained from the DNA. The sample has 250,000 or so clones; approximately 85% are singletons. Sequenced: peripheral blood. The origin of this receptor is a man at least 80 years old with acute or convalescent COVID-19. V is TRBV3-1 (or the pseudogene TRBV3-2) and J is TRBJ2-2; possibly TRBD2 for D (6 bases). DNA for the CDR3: TGTGCCAGCAGCCAAGATTCCCACGCGGGGACCGGGGAGCTGTTTTTT. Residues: CASSQDSHAGTGELFF.